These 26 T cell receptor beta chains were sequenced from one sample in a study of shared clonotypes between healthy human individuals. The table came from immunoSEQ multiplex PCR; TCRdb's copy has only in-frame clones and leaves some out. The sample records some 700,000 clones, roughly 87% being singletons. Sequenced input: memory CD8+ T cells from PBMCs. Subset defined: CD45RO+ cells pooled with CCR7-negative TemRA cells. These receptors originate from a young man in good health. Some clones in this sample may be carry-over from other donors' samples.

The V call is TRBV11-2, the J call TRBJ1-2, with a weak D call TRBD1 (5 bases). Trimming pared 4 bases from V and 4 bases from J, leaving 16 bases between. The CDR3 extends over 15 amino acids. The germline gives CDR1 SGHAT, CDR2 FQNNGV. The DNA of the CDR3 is TGTGCCAGCAGCTCCAGGCGGGGGACGGCCTATGGCTACACCTTC. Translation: CASSSRRGTAYGYTF. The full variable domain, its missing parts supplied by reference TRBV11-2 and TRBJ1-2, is EAGVAQSPRYKIIEKRQSVAFWCNPISGHATLYWYQQILGQGPKLLIQFQNNGVVDDSQLPKDRFSAERLKGVDSTLKIQPAKLEDSAVYLCASSSRRGTAYGYTFGSGTRLTVV.

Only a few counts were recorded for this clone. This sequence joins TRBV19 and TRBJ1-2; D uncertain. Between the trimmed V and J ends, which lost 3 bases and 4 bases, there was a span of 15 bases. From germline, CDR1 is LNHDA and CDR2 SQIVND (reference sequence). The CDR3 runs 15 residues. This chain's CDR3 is CASSILGSGGYGYTF. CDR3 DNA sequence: TGTGCCAGTAGTATTCTGGGATCAGGCGGCTATGGCTACACCTTC.

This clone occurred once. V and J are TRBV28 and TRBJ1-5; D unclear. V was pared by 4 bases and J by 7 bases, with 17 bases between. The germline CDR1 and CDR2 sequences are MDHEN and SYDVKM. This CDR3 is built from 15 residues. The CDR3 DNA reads TGTGCCAGCAGTTGGCTACCGTTAACCCCCCAGCCCCAGCATTTT. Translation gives CASSWLPLTPQPQHF.

As DNA, the CDR3 is TGTGCCAGTAGCCGTCTTATCCGGGCCAAAAACATTCAGTACTTC. Its translation is CASSRLIRAKNIQYF. The V gene is TRBV19, the J gene TRBJ2-4, with D unresolved. Germline-derived CDR1 and CDR2 are LNHDA and SQIVND (reference sequence). The CDR3 runs to 15 residues. Trimming stripped 6 bases from V and 1 base from J, with 13 bases between.

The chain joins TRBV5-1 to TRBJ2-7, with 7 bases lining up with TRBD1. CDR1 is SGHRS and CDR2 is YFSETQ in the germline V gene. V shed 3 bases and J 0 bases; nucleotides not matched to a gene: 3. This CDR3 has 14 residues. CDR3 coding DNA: TGCGCCAGCAGCTGGGGGACAGACTCCTACGAGCAGTACTTC. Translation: CASSWGTDSYEQYF.

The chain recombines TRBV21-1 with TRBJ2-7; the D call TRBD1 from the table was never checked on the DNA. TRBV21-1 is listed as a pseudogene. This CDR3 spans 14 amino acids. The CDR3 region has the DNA TGTGCCAGCAGCCTTTGGACAGGGGAGTACGAGCAGTACTTC. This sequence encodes CASSLWTGEYEQYF.

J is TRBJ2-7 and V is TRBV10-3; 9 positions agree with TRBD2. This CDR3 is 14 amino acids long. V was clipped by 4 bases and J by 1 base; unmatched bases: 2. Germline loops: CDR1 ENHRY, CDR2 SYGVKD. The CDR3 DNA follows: TGTGCCATCAGTGGGCTAGCGGGATCCTACGAGCAGTACTTC. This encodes CAISGLAGSYEQYF.

CDR3 coding DNA: TGTGCCAGCAGTTCCCGAATAGCCTCCTACGAGCAGTACTTC. Its protein is CASSSRIASYEQYF. The chain combines TRBV28 with TRBJ2-7, with no clear D. Germline V gene lookup returns CDR1 MDHEN and CDR2 SYDVKM. V lost 4 bases, J lost 0 bases, and 10 bases lay in between. There are 14 residues in the CDR3.

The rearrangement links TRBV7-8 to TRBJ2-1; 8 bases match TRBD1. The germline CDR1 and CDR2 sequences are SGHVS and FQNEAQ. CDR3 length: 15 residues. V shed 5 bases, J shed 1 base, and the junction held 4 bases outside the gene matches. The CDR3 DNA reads TGTGCCAGCAGCGACCGGGACAGGTCCTACAATGAGCAGTTCTTC. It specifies CASSDRDRSYNEQFF.

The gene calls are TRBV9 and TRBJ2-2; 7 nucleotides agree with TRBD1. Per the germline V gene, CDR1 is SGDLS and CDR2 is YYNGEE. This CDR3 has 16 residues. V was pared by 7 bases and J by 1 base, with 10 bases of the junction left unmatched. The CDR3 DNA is TGTGCCAGCGGACAGGACAGACTATTGAACACCGGGGAGCTGTTTTTT. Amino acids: CASGQDRLLNTGELFF.

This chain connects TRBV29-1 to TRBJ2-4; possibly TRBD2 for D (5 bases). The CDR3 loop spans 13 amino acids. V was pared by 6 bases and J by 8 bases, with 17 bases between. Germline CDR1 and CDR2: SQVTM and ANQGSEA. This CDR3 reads CSVLDVGLYIQYF. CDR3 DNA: TGCAGCGTGTTGGACGTAGGACTTTACATTCAGTACTTC.

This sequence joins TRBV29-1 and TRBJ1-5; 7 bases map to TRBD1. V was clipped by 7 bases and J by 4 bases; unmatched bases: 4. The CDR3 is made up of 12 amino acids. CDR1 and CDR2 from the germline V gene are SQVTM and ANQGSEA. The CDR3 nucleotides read TGCAGCGAGGGGGCTCTTAATCAGCCCCAGCATTTT. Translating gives CSEGALNQPQHF.

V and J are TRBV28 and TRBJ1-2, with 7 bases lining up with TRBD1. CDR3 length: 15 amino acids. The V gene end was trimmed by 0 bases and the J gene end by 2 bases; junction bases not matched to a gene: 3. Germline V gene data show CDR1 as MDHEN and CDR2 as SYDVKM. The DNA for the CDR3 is TGTGCCAGCAGTTTATGGTCGGACAGGAACTATGGCTACACCTTC. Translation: CASSLWSDRNYGYTF.

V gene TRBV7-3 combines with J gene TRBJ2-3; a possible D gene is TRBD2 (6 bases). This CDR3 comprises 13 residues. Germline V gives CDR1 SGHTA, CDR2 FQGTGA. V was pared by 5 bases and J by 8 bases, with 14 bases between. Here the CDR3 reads CASSPRPGGTQYF. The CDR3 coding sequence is TGTGCCAGCAGCCCGAGACCCGGGGGTACGCAGTATTTT.

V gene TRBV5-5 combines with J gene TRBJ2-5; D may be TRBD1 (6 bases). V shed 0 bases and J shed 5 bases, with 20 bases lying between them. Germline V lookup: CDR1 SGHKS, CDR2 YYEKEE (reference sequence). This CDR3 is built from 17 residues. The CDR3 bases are TGTGCCAGCAGCTTGGCTCAAGTGGACAGTTCTCGGGAGACCCAGTACTTC. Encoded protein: CASSLAQVDSSRETQYF.

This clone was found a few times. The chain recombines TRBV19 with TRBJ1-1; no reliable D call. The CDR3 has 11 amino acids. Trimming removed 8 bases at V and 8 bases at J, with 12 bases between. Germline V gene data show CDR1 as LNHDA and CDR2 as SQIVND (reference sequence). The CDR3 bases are TGTGCCAGTCGACACGCACAGGAAGCTTTCTTT. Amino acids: CASRHAQEAFF.

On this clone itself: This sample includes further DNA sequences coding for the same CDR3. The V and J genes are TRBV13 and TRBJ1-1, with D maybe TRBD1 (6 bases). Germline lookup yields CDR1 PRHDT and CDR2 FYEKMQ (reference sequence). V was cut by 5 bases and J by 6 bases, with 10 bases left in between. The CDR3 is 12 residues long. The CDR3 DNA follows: TGTGCCAGCAGCGAAGGGGGAGCTGAAGCTTTCTTT. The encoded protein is CASSEGGAEAFF.

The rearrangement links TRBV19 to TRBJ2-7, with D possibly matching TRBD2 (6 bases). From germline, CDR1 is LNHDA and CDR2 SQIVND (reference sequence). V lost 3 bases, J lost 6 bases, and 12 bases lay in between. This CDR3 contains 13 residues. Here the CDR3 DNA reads TGTGCCAGTAGTATGCGGGGTCTCCTCGAGCAGTACTTC. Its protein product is CASSMRGLLEQYF.

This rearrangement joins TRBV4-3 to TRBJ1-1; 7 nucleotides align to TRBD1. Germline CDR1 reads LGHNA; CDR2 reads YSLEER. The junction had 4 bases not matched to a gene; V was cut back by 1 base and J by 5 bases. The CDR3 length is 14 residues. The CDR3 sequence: CASSQVGRGTEAFF. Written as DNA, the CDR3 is TGCGCCAGCAGCCAAGTTGGCAGGGGGACTGAAGCTTTCTTT.

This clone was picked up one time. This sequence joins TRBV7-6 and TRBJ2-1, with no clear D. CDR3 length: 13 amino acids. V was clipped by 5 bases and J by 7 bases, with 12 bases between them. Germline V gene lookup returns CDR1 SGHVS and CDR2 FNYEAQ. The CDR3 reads CASSPRQANEQFF. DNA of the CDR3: TGTGCCAGCAGCCCGCGCCAGGCGAATGAGCAGTTCTTC.

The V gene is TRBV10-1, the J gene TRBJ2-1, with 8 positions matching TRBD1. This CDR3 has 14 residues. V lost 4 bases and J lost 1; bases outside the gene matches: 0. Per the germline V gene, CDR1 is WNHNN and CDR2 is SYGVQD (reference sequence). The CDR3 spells CASSGTGSYNEQFF. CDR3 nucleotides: TGCGCCAGCAGTGGGACAGGGTCCTACAATGAGCAGTTCTTC.

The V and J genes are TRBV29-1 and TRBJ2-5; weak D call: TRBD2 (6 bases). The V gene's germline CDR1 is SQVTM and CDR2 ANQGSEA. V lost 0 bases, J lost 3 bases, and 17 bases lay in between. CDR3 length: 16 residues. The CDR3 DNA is TGCAGCGTTGAAGAAGGGCAGGGACTGACTGAAGAGACCCAGTACTTC. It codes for CSVEEGQGLTEETQYF. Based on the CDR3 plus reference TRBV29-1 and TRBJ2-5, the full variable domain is SAVISQKPSRDICQRGTSLTIQCQVDSQVTMMFWYRQQPGQSLTLIATANQGSEATYESGFVIDKFPISRPNLTFSTLTVSNMSPEDSSIYLCSVEEGQGLTEETQYFGPGTRLLVL.

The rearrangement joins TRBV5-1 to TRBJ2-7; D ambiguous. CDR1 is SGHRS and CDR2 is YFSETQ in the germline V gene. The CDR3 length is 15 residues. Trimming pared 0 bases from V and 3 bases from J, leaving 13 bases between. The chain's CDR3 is CASSLGLLNRYEQYF. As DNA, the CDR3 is TGCGCCAGCAGCTTGGGACTCCTAAACCGCTACGAGCAGTACTTC.

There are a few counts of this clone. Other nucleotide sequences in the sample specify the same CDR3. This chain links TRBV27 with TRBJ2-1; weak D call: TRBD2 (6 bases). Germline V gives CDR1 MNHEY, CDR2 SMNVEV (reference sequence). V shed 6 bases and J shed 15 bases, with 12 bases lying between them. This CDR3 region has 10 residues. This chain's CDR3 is CASRGGPLFF. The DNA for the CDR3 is TGTGCCAGCAGGGGAGGACCCCTGTTCTTC.

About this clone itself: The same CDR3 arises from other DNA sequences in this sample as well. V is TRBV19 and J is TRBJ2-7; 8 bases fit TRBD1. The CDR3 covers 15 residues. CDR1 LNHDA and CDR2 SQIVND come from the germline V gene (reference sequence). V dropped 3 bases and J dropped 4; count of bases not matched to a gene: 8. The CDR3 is CASSIGQGAYYEQYF. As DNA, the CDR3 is TGTGCCAGTAGTATTGGGCAGGGGGCGTATTACGAGCAGTACTTC.

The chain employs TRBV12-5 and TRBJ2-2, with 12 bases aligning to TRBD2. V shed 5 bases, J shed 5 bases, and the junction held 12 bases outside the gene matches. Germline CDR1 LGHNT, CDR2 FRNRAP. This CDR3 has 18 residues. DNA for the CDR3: TGTGCTAGTGGTCTGACGCTCCCTACTAGCGGGAGGACCGGGGAGCTGTTTTTT. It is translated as CASGLTLPTSGRTGELFF.